The 2 T cell receptor beta chains below all came from one sample that was sequenced in a study of T cell repertoires in cytomegalovirus infection. Via MiXCR, TCRdb re-called the reads, giving one row per CDR3 protein. Here the sample spans fewer than 650,000 distinct CDR3 sequences, 40% being singletons. No antigen has been identified for these receptors. The starting material was cultured PBMCs, obtained from culture after CMV antigen stimulation. The receptors stem from a human donor in good health (CMV status not recorded). Some clones in this sample may be carry-over from other donors' samples.

The V and J genes are TRBV12-3 or TRBV12-4 and TRBJ2-1, with TRBD2 matching 10 bases. V shed 8 bases and J 4 bases; nucleotides not matched to a gene: 8. The CDR3 has 15 residues. The CDR3 region is CASLKGAGGYNEQFF. CDR3 in DNA: TGTGCCAGCCTCAAGGGAGCGGGGGGGTACAATGAGCAGTTCTTC.

CDR3 residues: CASRGQERSPLHF. CDR3 DNA sequence: TGTGCCAGCAGGGGACAGGAGCGGTCACCCCTCCACTTT. This sequence joins TRBV6-6 and TRBJ1-6; TRBD1 matches 8 bases. CDR1 is MNHNY and CDR2 is SVGAGI in the germline V gene (reference sequence). The CDR3 extends over 13 amino acids. The J segment lost 10 bases and the V segment lost 6 bases, leaving 5 bases of the junction unmatched.